Listed here are 10 T cell receptor beta chains from one sample, sequenced in a study of OX40 agonist ivuxolimab in advanced cancers. Profiling relied on immunoSEQ multiplex PCR, and the TCRdb table lists in-frame clones only, not all of them. The sample lists more than 70,000 clones, roughly 90% occurring once. The sequencing used CD4+ or CD8+ T cells sorted from blood, collected in a trial of the OX40 agonist ivuxolimab. The receptors here all came from an adult with an advanced solid tumor such as melanoma, head and neck, liver or kidney cancer.

This clone has a single count. The chain combines TRBV4-1 with TRBJ1-3, with D perhaps TRBD1 (6 bases). The V gene's germline CDR1 is MGHRA and CDR2 YSYEKL. V was clipped by 4 bases and J by 2 bases, with 9 bases between them. This CDR3 contains 14 residues. In DNA form, the CDR3 reads TGCGCCAGCAGCCTTGCAGGGGCTGGAAACACCATATATTTT. This codes for CASSLAGAGNTIYF.

In this sample, this clone turned up once. The chain uses TRBV5-1 and TRBJ2-7, with TRBD1 matching 8 bases. The length of the CDR3 is 12 residues. V lost 4 bases, J lost 5 bases, and 2 bases stayed unmatched. The germline V gene encodes CDR1 SGHRS and CDR2 YFSETQ. This CDR3 is CASSETGDEQYF. CDR3 in DNA: TGCGCCAGCAGCGAGACAGGGGACGAGCAGTACTTC.

V is TRBV14 and J is TRBJ2-5; 7 bases fit TRBD1. Near its end, the DNA agrees better with TRBJ2-7, so the J call may be wrong. The germline CDR1 and CDR2 sequences are SGHDN and FVKESK. CDR3 length equals 15 residues. The DNA of the CDR3 is TGTGCCAGCAGCCATTACAGGGGATCCTGGCACGAGCAGTACTTC. Amino acid sequence: CASSHYRGSWHEQYF.

The chain joins TRBV5-1 to TRBJ2-7, with 10 bases that match TRBD2. This CDR3 spans 16 amino acids. Germline loops: CDR1 SGHRS, CDR2 YFSETQ. V lost 1 base, J lost 3 bases, and 7 bases stayed unmatched. The DNA of the CDR3 is TGCGCCAGCAGCTTGTTCCCCTCTAGCGGGGGCTACGAGCAGTACTTC. Translated: CASSLFPSSGGYEQYF.

The V call is TRBV15, the J call TRBJ2-3; D might be TRBD2 (5 bases). Trimming shortened V by 1 base and J by 2 bases, and 7 bases separated the two germline ends. Per germline, CDR1 LNHNV and CDR2 YYDKDF (reference sequence). CDR3 size: 14 residues. The chain's CDR3 is CATSRGTFTDTQYF. The CDR3 region has the DNA TGTGCCACCAGCAGAGGGACTTTCACAGATACGCAGTATTTT.

V is TRBV19 and J is TRBJ2-7; 8 bases are shared with TRBD1. CDR3 length equals 16 residues. The J segment lost 7 bases and the V segment lost 0 bases, leaving 11 bases of the junction unmatched. In germline, CDR1 is LNHDA, CDR2 SQIVND (reference sequence). The CDR3 region has the DNA TGTGCCAGTAGTATAGATTTGGGGACAGGTCGGCGGGAGCAGTACTTC. It codes for CASSIDLGTGRREQYF.

The chain joins TRBV29-1 to TRBJ2-6; tentative D call: TRBD2 (5 bases). V was clipped by 7 bases and J by 4 bases, with 8 bases between them. Germline V lookup: CDR1 SQVTM, CDR2 ANQGSEA. CDR3 length: 12 residues. The CDR3 reads CSALGGANVLTF. The CDR3 DNA follows: TGCAGCGCACTAGGGGGGGCCAACGTCCTGACTTTC.

The rearrangement links TRBV7-6 to TRBJ1-4; 7 bases are shared with TRBD1. Germline V gene sequence: CDR1 SGHVS, CDR2 FNYEAQ. The CDR3 sequence is 16 residues long. V gave up 5 bases and J gave up 4 bases; unmatched junction bases: 10. CDR3 residues: CASSRQSQGINEKLFF. The CDR3 nucleotides are TGTGCCAGCAGCCGGCAATCACAGGGGATTAATGAAAAACTGTTTTTT.

This chain joins TRBV2 and TRBJ1-5; D remains ambiguous. Trimming pared 2 bases from V and 6 bases from J, leaving 8 bases between. CDR1 and CDR2 from the germline V gene are SNHLY and FYNNEI. The CDR3 has 13 amino acids. The CDR3 here is CASSELRAQPQHF. The CDR3 bases are TGTGCCAGCAGTGAATTGAGGGCTCAGCCCCAGCATTTT.

This sequence joins TRBV10-1 and TRBJ2-2; 8 bases are a match to TRBD1. CDR3 length: 14 residues. With V trimmed by 4 bases and J by 3 bases, 1 base remained unmatched. CDR1 WNHNN and CDR2 SYGVQD come from the germline V gene (reference sequence). Here the CDR3 reads CASSGTGYTGELFF. The CDR3 bases are TGCGCCAGCAGTGGGACAGGGTACACCGGGGAGCTGTTTTTT.